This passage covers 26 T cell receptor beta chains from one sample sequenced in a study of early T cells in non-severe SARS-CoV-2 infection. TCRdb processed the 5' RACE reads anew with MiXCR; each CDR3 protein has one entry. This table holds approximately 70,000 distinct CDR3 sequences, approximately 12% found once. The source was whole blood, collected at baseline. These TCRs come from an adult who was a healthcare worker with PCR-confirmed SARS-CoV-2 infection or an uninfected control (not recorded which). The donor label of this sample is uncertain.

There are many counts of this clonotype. This CDR3 reads CASSSRSYNEQFF. The CDR3 DNA is TGTGCCAGCAGCTCTAGATCCTACAATGAGCAGTTCTTC. The rearrangement uses TRBV11-2 and TRBJ2-1; no clear D gene. From germline, CDR1 is SGHAT and CDR2 FQNNGV. The CDR3 has 13 amino acids. The ends were cut back, 4 bases at V and 1 base at J, with 5 bases in the middle. The full variable domain, rest sourced from reference TRBV11-2 and TRBJ2-1, is EAGVAQSPRYKIIEKRQSVAFWCNPISGHATLYWYQQILGQGPKLLIQFQNNGVVDDSQLPKDRFSAERLKGVDSTLKIQPAKLEDSAVYLCASSSRSYNEQFFGPGTRLTVL.

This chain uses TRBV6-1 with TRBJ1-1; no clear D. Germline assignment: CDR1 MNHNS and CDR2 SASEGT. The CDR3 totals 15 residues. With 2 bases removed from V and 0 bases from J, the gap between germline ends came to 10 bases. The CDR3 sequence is CASSEWQALNTEAFF. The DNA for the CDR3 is TGTGCCAGCAGTGAATGGCAGGCGCTGAACACTGAAGCTTTCTTT.

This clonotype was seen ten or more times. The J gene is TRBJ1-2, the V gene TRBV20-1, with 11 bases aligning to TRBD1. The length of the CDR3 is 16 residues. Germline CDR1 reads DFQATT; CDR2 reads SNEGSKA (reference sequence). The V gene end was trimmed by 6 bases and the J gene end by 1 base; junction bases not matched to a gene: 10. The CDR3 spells CSAWTGGVFSNYGYTF. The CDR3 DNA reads TGCAGTGCCTGGACAGGGGGCGTTTTTAGTAACTATGGCTACACCTTC.

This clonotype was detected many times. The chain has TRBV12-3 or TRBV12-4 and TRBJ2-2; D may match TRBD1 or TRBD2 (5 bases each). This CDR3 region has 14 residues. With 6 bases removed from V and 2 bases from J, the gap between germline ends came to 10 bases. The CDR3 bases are TGTGCCAGCAGCAAGGGACCTAACACCGGGGAGCTGTTTTTT. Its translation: CASSKGPNTGELFF.

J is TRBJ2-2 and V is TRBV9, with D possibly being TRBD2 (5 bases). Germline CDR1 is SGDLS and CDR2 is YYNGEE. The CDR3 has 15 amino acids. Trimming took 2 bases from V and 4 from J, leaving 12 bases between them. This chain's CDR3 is CASSVGRSGTGELFF. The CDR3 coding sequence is TGTGCCAGCAGCGTTGGGCGGAGCGGCACCGGGGAGCTGTTTTTT.

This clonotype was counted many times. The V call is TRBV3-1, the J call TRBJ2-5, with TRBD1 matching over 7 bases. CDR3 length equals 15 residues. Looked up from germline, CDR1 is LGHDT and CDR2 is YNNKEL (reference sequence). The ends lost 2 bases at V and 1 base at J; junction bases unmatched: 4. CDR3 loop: CASSQMGQLQETQYF. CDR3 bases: TGTGCCAGCAGCCAAATGGGACAGCTCCAAGAGACCCAGTACTTC.

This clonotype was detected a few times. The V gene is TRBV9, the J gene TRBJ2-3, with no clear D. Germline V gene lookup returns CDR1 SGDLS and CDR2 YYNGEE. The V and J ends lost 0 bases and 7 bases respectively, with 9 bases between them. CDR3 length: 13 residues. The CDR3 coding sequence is TGTGCCAGCAGCGTAGAACTGACAAATACGCAGTATTTT. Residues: CASSVELTNTQYF.

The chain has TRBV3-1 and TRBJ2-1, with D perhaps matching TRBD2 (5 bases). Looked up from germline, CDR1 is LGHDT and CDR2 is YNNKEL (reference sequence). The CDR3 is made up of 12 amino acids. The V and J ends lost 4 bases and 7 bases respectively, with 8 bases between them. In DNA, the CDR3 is TGTGCCAGCAGCCCCACTAGGAATGAGCAGTTCTTC. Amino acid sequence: CASSPTRNEQFF.

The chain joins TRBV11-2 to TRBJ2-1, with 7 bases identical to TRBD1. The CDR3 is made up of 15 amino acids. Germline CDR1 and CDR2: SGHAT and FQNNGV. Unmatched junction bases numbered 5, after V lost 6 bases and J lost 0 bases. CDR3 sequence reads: CASSSNRGSYNEQFF. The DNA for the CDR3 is TGTGCCAGCAGTTCTAACAGGGGCTCCTACAATGAGCAGTTCTTC.

CDR3 region: CASTGTSAYNEQFF. The CDR3 DNA follows: TGTGCCAGTACCGGGACTAGCGCCTACAATGAGCAGTTCTTC. V usage is TRBV12-3 or TRBV12-4 and J usage is TRBJ2-1, with 10 bases matching TRBD2. CDR3 length equals 14 residues. V lost 9 bases and J lost 2; bases outside the gene matches: 4.

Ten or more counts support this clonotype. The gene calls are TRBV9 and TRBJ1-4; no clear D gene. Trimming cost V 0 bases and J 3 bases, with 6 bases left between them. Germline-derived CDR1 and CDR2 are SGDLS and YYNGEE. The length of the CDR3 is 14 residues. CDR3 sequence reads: CASSVGWANEKLFF. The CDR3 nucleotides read TGTGCCAGCAGCGTAGGATGGGCTAATGAAAAACTGTTTTTT.

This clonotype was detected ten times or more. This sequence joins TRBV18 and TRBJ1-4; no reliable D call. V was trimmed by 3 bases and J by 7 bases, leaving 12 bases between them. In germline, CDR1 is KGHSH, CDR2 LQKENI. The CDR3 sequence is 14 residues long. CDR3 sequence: CASSPGILGEKLFF. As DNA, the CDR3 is TGTGCCAGCTCACCGGGGATTCTAGGTGAAAAACTGTTTTTT.

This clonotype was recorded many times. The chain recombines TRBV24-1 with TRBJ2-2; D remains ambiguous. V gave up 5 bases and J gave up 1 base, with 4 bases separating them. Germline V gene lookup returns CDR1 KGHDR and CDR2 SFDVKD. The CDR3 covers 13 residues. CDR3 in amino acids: CATSGGNTGELFF. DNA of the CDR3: TGTGCCACCAGTGGCGGGAACACCGGGGAGCTGTTTTTT.

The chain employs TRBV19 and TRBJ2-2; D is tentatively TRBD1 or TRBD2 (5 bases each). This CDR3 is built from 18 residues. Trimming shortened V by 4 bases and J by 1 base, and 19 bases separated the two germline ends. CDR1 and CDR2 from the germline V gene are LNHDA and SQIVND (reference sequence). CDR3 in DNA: TGTGCCAGTAGTACCCGGGACGTTTCGACCAAGAACACCGGGGAGCTGTTTTTT. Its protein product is CASSTRDVSTKNTGELFF.

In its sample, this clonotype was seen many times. The CDR3 loop reads CASSVSTSRTETQYF. In DNA form, the CDR3 reads TGTGCCAGCAGCGTATCGACTAGCCGCACGGAGACCCAGTACTTC. The chain links TRBV9 to TRBJ2-5, with 7 bases aligning to TRBD2. The V gene end was trimmed by 1 base and the J gene end by 5 bases; junction bases not matched to a gene: 8. This CDR3 comprises 15 residues. Germline values: CDR1 SGDLS, CDR2 YYNGEE.

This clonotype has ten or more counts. Here the CDR3 reads CASGTGESYEQYF. CDR3 coding DNA: TGTGCCAGCGGTACAGGGGAGTCCTACGAGCAGTACTTC. The J gene is TRBJ2-7, the V gene TRBV11-2, with 7 bases matching TRBD1. J gave up 1 base and V 8 bases, and 5 bases lay outside the gene matches. Per the germline V gene, CDR1 is SGHAT and CDR2 is FQNNGV. The CDR3 length is 13 residues.

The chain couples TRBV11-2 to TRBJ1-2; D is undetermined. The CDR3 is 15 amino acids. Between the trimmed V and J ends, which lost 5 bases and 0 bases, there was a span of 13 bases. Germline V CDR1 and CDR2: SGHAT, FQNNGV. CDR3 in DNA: TGTGCCAGCAGCCGCCGGGCAGACCCTAACTATGGCTACACCTTC. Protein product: CASSRRADPNYGYTF.

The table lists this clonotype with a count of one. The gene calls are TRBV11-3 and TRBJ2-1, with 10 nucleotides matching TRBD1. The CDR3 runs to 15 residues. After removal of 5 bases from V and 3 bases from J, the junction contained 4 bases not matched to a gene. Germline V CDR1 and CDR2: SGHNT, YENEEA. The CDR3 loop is CASSPGTGVYNEQFF. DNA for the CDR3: TGTGCCAGCAGCCCCGGGACAGGGGTCTACAATGAGCAGTTCTTC.

The CDR3 region is CASSLVPASYNEQFF. The CDR3 nucleotides read TGTGCCAGCAGCTTGGTCCCAGCCTCCTACAATGAGCAGTTCTTC. The chain joins TRBV5-5 to TRBJ2-1; D gene ambiguous. CDR1 SGHKS and CDR2 YYEKEE come from the germline V gene (reference sequence). The CDR3 runs to 15 residues. Trimming left V 0 bases short and J 0 bases short, with 7 bases between.

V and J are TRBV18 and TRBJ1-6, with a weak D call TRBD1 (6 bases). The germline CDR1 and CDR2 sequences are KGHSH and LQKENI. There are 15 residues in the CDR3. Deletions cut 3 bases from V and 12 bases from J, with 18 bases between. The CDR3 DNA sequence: TGTGCCAGCTCACCTAGGGGCCCAGGGGCTGGACCCCTCCACTTT. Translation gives CASSPRGPGAGPLHF.

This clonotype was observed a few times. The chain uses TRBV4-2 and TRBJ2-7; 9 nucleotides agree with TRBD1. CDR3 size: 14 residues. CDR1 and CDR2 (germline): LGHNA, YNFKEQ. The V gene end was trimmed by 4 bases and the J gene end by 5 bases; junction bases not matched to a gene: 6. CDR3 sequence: CASSRQGGADEQYF. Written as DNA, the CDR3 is TGTGCCAGCAGCCGACAGGGGGGAGCCGACGAGCAGTACTTC.

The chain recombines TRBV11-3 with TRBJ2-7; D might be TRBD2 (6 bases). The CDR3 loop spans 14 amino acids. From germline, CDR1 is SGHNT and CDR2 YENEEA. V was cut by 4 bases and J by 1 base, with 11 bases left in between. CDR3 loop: CASSWRGKSYEQYF. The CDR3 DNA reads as TGTGCCAGCAGCTGGAGGGGTAAATCCTACGAGCAGTACTTC.

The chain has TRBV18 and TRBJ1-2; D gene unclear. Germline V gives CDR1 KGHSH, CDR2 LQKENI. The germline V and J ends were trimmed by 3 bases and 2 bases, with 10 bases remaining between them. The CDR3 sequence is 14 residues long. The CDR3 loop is CASSPETENYGYTF. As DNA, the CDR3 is TGTGCCAGCTCACCTGAAACAGAGAACTATGGCTACACCTTC. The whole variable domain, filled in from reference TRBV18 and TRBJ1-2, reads NAGVMQNPRHLVRRRGQEARLRCSPMKGHSHVYWYRQLPEEGLKFMVYLQKENIIDESGMPKERFSAEFPKEGPSILRIQQVVRGDSAAYFCASSPETENYGYTFGSGTRLTVV.

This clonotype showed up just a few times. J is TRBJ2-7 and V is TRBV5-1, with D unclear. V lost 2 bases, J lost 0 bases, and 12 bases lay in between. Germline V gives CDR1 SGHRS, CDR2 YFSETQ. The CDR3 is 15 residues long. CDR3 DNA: TGCGCCAGCAGCTTAGCTCGTAGGAGCTCCTACGAGCAGTACTTC. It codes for CASSLARRSSYEQYF.

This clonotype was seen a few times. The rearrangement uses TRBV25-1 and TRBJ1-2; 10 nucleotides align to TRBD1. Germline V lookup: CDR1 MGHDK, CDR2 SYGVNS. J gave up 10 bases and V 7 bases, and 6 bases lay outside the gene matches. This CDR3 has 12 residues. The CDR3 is CASTKGTGVYTF. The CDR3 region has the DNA TGTGCCAGCACCAAAGGGACAGGGGTCTACACCTTC.

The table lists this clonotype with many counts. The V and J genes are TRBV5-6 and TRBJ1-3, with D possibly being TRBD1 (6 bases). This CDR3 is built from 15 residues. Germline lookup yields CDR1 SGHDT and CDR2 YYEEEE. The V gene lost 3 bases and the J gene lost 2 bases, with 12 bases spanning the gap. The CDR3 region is CASSSTGGPGNTIYF. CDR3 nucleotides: TGTGCCAGCAGCTCGACAGGCGGCCCTGGAAACACCATATATTTT.